This T cell receptor (beta chain) appears in the sequencing data of a study of blood T cell repertoires in COVID-19. Across the whole study: There were acute and convalescent COVID-19 samples, and they came from the United States, Italy and Spain. Sample material is recorded as cDNA or gDNA derived from T cells, B-cell-depleted T cells, or PBMCs.

In germline, CDR1 is MDHEN, CDR2 SYDVKM. V lost 9 bases, J lost 2 bases, and 13 bases lay in between. The CDR3 covers 13 residues. In the study's own analysis: Reference gene primer amplification gave estimated nucleated cell counts. TCRdb's copy holds only in-frame clones and misses some; the assay was immunoSEQ multiplex PCR. V and J calls plus clone size are reproduced from that table; the DNA served to infer D and trimming. This sample carries about 160,000 clones, roughly 85% of them seen once, and the ten largest clones take less than 3.5%. The clonotype comes from a human donor with acute or convalescent COVID-19. The donor label of this sample is uncertain. J is TRBJ1-1 and V is TRBV28; tentatively, D is TRBD1 (5 bases). The specimen sequenced was peripheral blood. The CDR3 sequence: CASAEGLNTEAFF. In DNA form, the CDR3 reads TGTGCCAGTGCTGAGGGACTAAACACTGAAGCTTTCTTT.